What follows are 29 T cell receptor beta chains derived from one specimen sequenced in a study of beta chain features in type 1 diabetes. These receptors lack a known antigen. Overall study results and limits: TCRB CDR3 length was moderately but significantly reduced in all four CD4+ subsets of Type 1 diabetes patients.

The sequenced template was cDNA made from the entire isolated RNA. The data were produced by immunoSEQ multiplex PCR, yet TCRdb's version contains in-frame clones alone and is incomplete. The repertoire holds some 110,000 clones, with 16% as singletons. The sequenced material came from central memory CD4+ T cells from blood. The receptors derive from a young man with type 1 diabetes.

This rearrangement joins TRBV7-3 to TRBJ2-5; 11 bases are a match to TRBD2. The germline gives CDR1 SGHTA, CDR2 FQGTGA. The V gene end was trimmed by 3 bases and the J gene end by 1 base; junction bases not matched to a gene: 1. The CDR3 length is 15 residues. In nucleotides, the CDR3 is TGTGCCAGCAGCTTGGGACTAGCGGCCCAAGAGACCCAGTACTTC. Amino acid sequence: CASSLGLAAQETQYF.

This clone came up a few times. This rearrangement joins TRBV6-6 to TRBJ2-6; TRBD1 agrees at 10 bases. The CDR3 runs 15 residues. The germline CDR1 and CDR2 sequences are MNHNY and SVGAGI (reference sequence). Trimming removed 5 bases from V and 3 bases from J; junction bases left unmatched: 1. In nucleotides, the CDR3 is TGTGCCAGCAGTGGACAGGGGGTTGGGGCCAACGTCCTGACTTTC. Translation: CASSGQGVGANVLTF.

The chain links TRBV25-1 to TRBJ2-5, with 8 bases lining up with TRBD1. Germline assignment: CDR1 MGHDK and CDR2 SYGVNS. The V and J ends lost 4 bases and 1 base, in that order; junction bases with no gene match: 5. This CDR3 contains 15 residues. This CDR3 is CASSGSGTGQETQYF. The CDR3 DNA reads as TGTGCCAGCAGTGGATCCGGGACAGGCCAAGAGACCCAGTACTTC.

This clone was detected many times. The genes are TRBV21-1 and TRBJ2-4. TRBV21-1 is classified as a pseudogene. The length of the CDR3 is 18 residues. The CDR3 DNA reads as TGTGCCAGCATTACAGGCTTCAGTCCTATGGCTAAGGAGGCCGTTCAGTACTTC. As protein: CASITGFSPMAKEAVQYF.

The V and J genes are TRBV7-9 and TRBJ2-7; D is uncertain. The CDR3 sequence is 14 residues long. The V gene lost 1 base and the J gene lost 7 bases, with 14 bases spanning the gap. Germline V gives CDR1 SEHNR, CDR2 FQNEAQ (reference sequence). The CDR3 region is CASSLEEYWGEQYF. The CDR3 DNA is TGTGCCAGCAGCTTAGAAGAGTACTGGGGTGAGCAGTACTTC. Supplemented by reference TRBV7-9 and TRBJ2-7, the full variable domain reads DTGVSQNPRHKITKRGQNVTFRCDPISEHNRLYWYRQTLGQGPEFLTYFQNEAQLEKSRLLSDRFSAERPKGSFSTLEIQRTEQGDSAMYLCASSLEEYWGEQYFGPGTRLTVT.

The chain has TRBV6-5 and TRBJ1-2, with D perhaps matching TRBD1 (5 bases). The CDR3 extends over 14 amino acids. CDR1 is MNHEY and CDR2 is SVGAGI in the germline V gene. Trimming removed 7 bases from V and 0 bases from J, with 12 bases in between. The CDR3 sequence: CASNQGGANYGYTF. The CDR3 DNA is TGTGCCAGCAACCAGGGAGGGGCTAACTATGGCTACACCTTC.

This clone has more than one count but fewer than ten. The chain combines TRBV9 with TRBJ1-4; D unresolved. Trimming stripped 0 bases from V and 2 bases from J, with 8 bases between. Germline CDR1 SGDLS, CDR2 YYNGEE. This CDR3 is built from 15 residues. For the CDR3, the DNA is TGTGCCAGCAGCGTAGGGGAGGTCACTAATGAAAAACTGTTTTTT. The encoded protein is CASSVGEVTNEKLFF.

The V and J genes are TRBV11-2 and TRBJ2-1, with 7 bases fitting TRBD2. Germline V gene data show CDR1 as SGHAT and CDR2 as FQNNGV. This CDR3 region has 16 residues. Unmatched junction bases numbered 3, after V lost 1 base and J lost 0 bases. This CDR3 reads CASSLVRGSSYNEQFF. CDR3 nucleotide sequence: TGTGCCAGCAGCTTAGTGCGGGGGAGCTCCTACAATGAGCAGTTCTTC.

This clone has a count of ten or more. This rearrangement joins TRBV7-2 to TRBJ1-5; D not resolved. Trimming removed 0 bases at V and 9 bases at J, with 6 bases between. The CDR3 is 12 residues long. Germline V CDR1 and CDR2: SGHTA, FQGNSA. The CDR3 loop reads CASSLAQGPQHF. CDR3 nucleotide sequence: TGTGCCAGCAGCTTAGCCCAAGGGCCCCAGCATTTT.

The chain couples TRBV28 to TRBJ2-6; D unclear. Germline V CDR1 and CDR2: MDHEN, SYDVKM. The CDR3 has 15 amino acids. Trimming left V 5 bases short and J 0 bases short, with 8 bases between. The CDR3 loop is CASSPVRSGANVLTF. The CDR3 DNA is TGTGCCAGCAGTCCCGTCCGCTCTGGGGCCAACGTCCTGACTTTC.

The chain combines TRBV7-9 with TRBJ1-4, with D tentatively TRBD1 (6 bases). The germline CDR1 and CDR2 sequences are SEHNR and FQNEAQ (reference sequence). CDR3 length: 15 residues. With 0 bases removed from V and 7 bases from J, the gap between germline ends came to 12 bases. The CDR3: CASSLAGTLGEKLFF. CDR3 nucleotides: TGTGCCAGCAGCTTAGCCGGGACACTCGGTGAAAAACTGTTTTTT.

This clone turned up a few times. The J gene is TRBJ2-3, the V gene TRBV5-1; D is unclear. The CDR3 totals 14 residues. Germline CDR1 reads SGHRS; CDR2 reads YFSETQ. The germline V and J ends were trimmed by 5 bases and 2 bases, with 12 bases remaining between them. Here the CDR3 DNA reads TGCGCCAGCAGTCCTCAGGCGAACACAGATACGCAGTATTTT. It encodes CASSPQANTDTQYF.

This clone showed up just a few times. J is TRBJ2-7 and V is TRBV7-2, with TRBD1 matching 8 bases. The CDR3 has 13 amino acids. V lost 5 bases, J lost 6 bases, and 6 bases stayed unmatched. Germline V gives CDR1 SGHTA, CDR2 FQGNSA. CDR3 DNA: TGTGCCAGCAGCCCCCGGGGACAGGCCGAGCAGTACTTC. Translating gives CASSPRGQAEQYF.

The rearrangement joins TRBV6-5 to TRBJ1-3, with D uncertain. The V end lost 1 base, the J end lost 3 bases, and 10 bases lay between the germline ends. The CDR3 loop spans 15 amino acids. The germline gives CDR1 MNHEY, CDR2 SVGAGI. CDR3 DNA: TGTGCCAGCAGTTACTTCTCGGGTCGTGGAAACACCATATATTTT. This sequence encodes CASSYFSGRGNTIYF.

The V and J genes are TRBV5-1 and TRBJ2-1; maybe TRBD2 (6 bases). Germline values: CDR1 SGHRS, CDR2 YFSETQ. Trimming shortened V by 4 bases and J by 4 bases, and 15 bases separated the two germline ends. There are 15 residues in the CDR3. The CDR3 region is CASSQGLVGYNEQFF. The DNA for the CDR3 is TGCGCCAGCAGCCAGGGACTGGTCGGTTACAATGAGCAGTTCTTC.

In this sample, this clone turned up many times. CDR3 region: CASSPGGSPPLHF. CDR3 sequence (DNA): TGTGCCAGCAGCCCCGGGGGGTCCCCACCCCTCCACTTT. The rearrangement uses TRBV7-2 and TRBJ1-6; perhaps TRBD1 as D (5 bases). This CDR3 contains 13 residues. V lost 5 bases and J lost 11, with 13 bases in between. Germline CDR1 is SGHTA and CDR2 is FQGNSA.

Comment on this clone: The sample holds other DNA sequences that translate to the same CDR3. The V gene is TRBV30, the J gene TRBJ1-5, with D hard to call. The V gene's germline CDR1 is GTSNPN and CDR2 SVGIG (reference sequence). This CDR3 has 13 amino acids. The V end lost 2 bases, the J end lost 1 base, and 6 bases lay between the germline ends. The CDR3 protein is CAWSTDSNQPQHF. CDR3 bases: TGTGCCTGGAGTACAGACAGCAATCAGCCCCAGCATTTT.

The CDR3 is CAISGSNVGFSGNTIYF. The CDR3 nucleotides are TGTGCCATCAGTGGCAGCAACGTGGGATTCTCTGGAAACACCATATATTTT. V usage is TRBV10-3 and J usage is TRBJ1-3, with no clear D. The CDR3 is made up of 17 amino acids. Germline V gives CDR1 ENHRY, CDR2 SYGVKD. The V and J ends lost 4 bases and 0 bases respectively, with 16 bases between them.

The chain joins TRBV20-1 to TRBJ2-3; D ambiguous. There are 10 residues in the CDR3. Germline V gene sequence: CDR1 DFQATT, CDR2 SNEGSKA (reference sequence). CDR3 region: CKTGTDTQYF. The DNA of the CDR3 is TGCAAAACCGGCACAGATACGCAGTATTTT.

The V and J genes are TRBV29-1 and TRBJ1-1; possibly TRBD1 for D (5 bases). The germline V and J ends were trimmed by 4 bases and 0 bases, with 12 bases remaining between them. The CDR3 is 14 amino acids. CDR1 is SQVTM, CDR2 ANQGSEA, per germline. For the CDR3, the DNA is TGCAGCGTTGTGCAGGGAAATATGAACACTGAAGCTTTCTTT. Translated: CSVVQGNMNTEAFF.

This rearrangement joins TRBV28 to TRBJ2-3; D may match TRBD1 or TRBD2 (5 bases each). Germline V lookup: CDR1 MDHEN, CDR2 SYDVKM. Trimming removed 7 bases from V and 0 bases from J, with 14 bases in between. This CDR3 is built from 15 residues. CDR3: CASIKRDGSTDTQYF. In nucleotides, the CDR3 is TGTGCCAGCATAAAGAGGGACGGTAGCACAGATACGCAGTATTTT.

V gene TRBV29-1 combines with J gene TRBJ1-1; D may be TRBD1 (6 bases). The CDR3 sequence is 13 residues long. Germline V gives CDR1 SQVTM, CDR2 ANQGSEA. V dropped 7 bases and J dropped 1 base, with 13 bases sitting between them. The CDR3, as DNA: TGCAGCGCCTGGGGGGGCGAGAACACTGAAGCTTTCTTT. It codes for CSAWGGENTEAFF.

In its sample, this clone was seen many times. The J gene is TRBJ2-1, the V gene TRBV18, with 9 bases matching TRBD2. Losses at the gene ends were 3 bases for V and 5 bases for J; bases not matched to a gene: 2. Germline V gives CDR1 KGHSH, CDR2 LQKENI. The CDR3 sequence is 14 residues long. The CDR3 loop reads CASSPTSGDNEQFF. CDR3 in DNA: TGTGCCAGCTCACCGACTAGCGGAGACAATGAGCAGTTCTTC.

This clone was counted only a few times. In DNA, the CDR3 is TGTGCCAGCAGTGATCCGGGACGACAAGAGACCCAGTACTTC. This gives the protein CASSDPGRQETQYF. The chain recombines TRBV28 with TRBJ2-5; D may be TRBD1 or TRBD2 (5 bases each). Trimming took 5 bases from V and 2 from J, leaving 12 bases between them. This CDR3 has 14 residues. The V gene's germline CDR1 is MDHEN and CDR2 SYDVKM.

This clone was seen a few times. The J gene is TRBJ2-5, the V gene TRBV5-4, with D possibly matching TRBD1 (5 bases). The CDR3 covers 15 residues. V was cut by 0 bases and J by 1 base, with 10 bases left in between. CDR1 is SGHNT and CDR2 is YYREEE in the germline V gene (reference sequence). CDR3 loop: CASSLGQFGQETQYF. CDR3 nucleotides: TGTGCCAGCAGCTTGGGACAGTTTGGCCAAGAGACCCAGTACTTC.

This clone has ten or more counts. This chain links TRBV19 with TRBJ2-6; D unresolved. CDR3 length equals 12 residues. The V gene's germline CDR1 is LNHDA and CDR2 SQIVND (reference sequence). Trimming shortened V by 5 bases and J by 4 bases, and 3 bases separated the two germline ends. Written as DNA, the CDR3 is TGTGCCAGTAGTGTGGGGGCCAACGTCCTGACTTTC. Protein sequence: CASSVGANVLTF.

The J gene is TRBJ1-5, the V gene TRBV30; D gene uncertain. CDR1 and CDR2 (germline): GTSNPN, SVGIG (reference sequence). The V gene lost 3 bases and the J gene lost 1 base, with 13 bases spanning the gap. The CDR3 runs 15 residues. The CDR3 protein is CAWSGTIGSNQPQHF. As DNA, the CDR3 is TGTGCCTGGAGCGGTACCATTGGAAGCAATCAGCCCCAGCATTTT.

This clone was seen more than once but under ten times. An end of the junction does not agree with germline; a read error may underlie this. The rearrangement uses TRBV7-2 and TRBJ2-3; TRBD2 might be the D (5 bases). The CDR3 spans 14 residues. CDR1 and CDR2 (germline): SGHTA, FQGNSA. CDR3 residues: CASTTGLSRDTQYF. In DNA form, the CDR3 reads TGTGCCAGCACTACCGGACTGAGCAGAGATACGCAGTATTTT.

V is TRBV29-1 and J is TRBJ1-2, with D unresolved. Trimming took 4 bases from V and 4 from J, leaving 10 bases between them. Germline V gene sequence: CDR1 SQVTM, CDR2 ANQGSEA. There are 12 residues in the CDR3. CDR3 residues: CSVVAFGYGYTF. The DNA for the CDR3 is TGCAGCGTTGTGGCCTTCGGCTATGGCTACACCTTC.